This is a list of T cell receptor beta chains from one sample in a study of PD-1 blockade in classical Hodgkin lymphoma. Profiled with immunoSEQ multiplex PCR; TCRdb holds only in-frame clones, not every one. There are 20,000 to 30,000 clones in the sample; around 84% occur only once, and 6% to 6.5% lies in the top ten. The specimen was peripheral blood mononuclear cells (PBMCs), collected before the fourth cycle of nivolumab. All receptors come from a human donor with classical Hodgkin lymphoma. Both conserved end residues are part of each CDR3. D genes are given only for firm matches. The listing skips clone size in some rows; elsewhere it reads once, few, many or a size class.

J: TRBJ2-6; D: -; V: TRBV7-3; size: -; DNA: TGTGCCAGCAGCTTCGGAATCTCTGGGGCCAACGTCCTGACTTTC; CDR3: CASSFGISGANVLTF
J: TRBJ2-1; D: TRBD2; V: TRBV10-3; size: -; DNA: TGTGCCATCAGTGAAGGGCTAGCGGGAGCAAATGAGCAGTTCTTC; CDR3: CAISEGLAGANEQFF
J: TRBJ1-4; D: -; V: TRBV7-2; size: -; DNA: TGTGCCAGCAGCTTGACAGGTTCTAATGAAAAACTGTTTTTT; CDR3: CASSLTGSNEKLFF
J: TRBJ1-1; D: TRBD1; V: TRBV19; size: few; DNA: TGTGCCAGTAGTGCCACCGGGACAGAGAACACTGAAGCTTTCTTT; CDR3: CASSATGTENTEAFF
J: TRBJ1-5; D: TRBD1; V: TRBV4-1; size: -; DNA: TGCGCCAGCAGCCAACCCGGGACAGGGGGCAATCAGCCCCAGCATTTT; CDR3: CASSQPGTGGNQPQHF
J: TRBJ2-1; D: -; V: TRBV11-2; size: -; DNA: TGTGCCAGCAGCTTCTGGGACCTAGCCCCCAGCAATGAGCAGTTCTTC; CDR3: CASSFWDLAPSNEQFF
J: TRBJ1-1; D: -; V: TRBV30; size: -; DNA: TGTGCCTGGATTTTGATCGGAAACATGAACACTGAAGCTTTCTTT; CDR3: CAWILIGNMNTEAFF
J: TRBJ2-3; D: TRBD2; V: TRBV4-3; size: -; DNA: TGCGCCAGCAGCCCGGGACTAGCGGGAGGGTATGCAGATACGCAGTATTTT; CDR3: CASSPGLAGGYADTQYF
J: TRBJ2-1; D: -; V: TRBV20-1; size: -; DNA: TGCAGTGCTAACCACTACAATGAGCAGTTCTTC; CDR3: CSANHYNEQFF
J: TRBJ2-7; D: TRBD1; V: TRBV11-3; size: -; DNA: TGTGCCAGCAGCCTACCGGGACAGGTGGAGCAGTACTTC; CDR3: CASSLPGQVEQYF
J: TRBJ2-7; D: TRBD2; V: TRBV28; size: -; DNA: TGTGCCAGCAGCTCGACTAGCGCTGCCTACGAGCAGTACTTC; CDR3: CASSSTSAAYEQYF
J: TRBJ1-5; D: TRBD1; V: TRBV28; size: -; DNA: TGTGCCAGCAGTTTATCGACAGGGCTCCATCAGCCCCAGCATTTT; CDR3: CASSLSTGLHQPQHF
J: TRBJ2-3; D: -; V: TRBV29-1; size: -; DNA: TGCAGCGTGGGCCCGGGGGATACGCAGTATTTT; CDR3: CSVGPGDTQYF
J: TRBJ1-2; D: -; V: TRBV27; size: -; DNA: TGTGCCAGCAGCCTTACAACGGGCCTACCATATGGCTACACCTTC; CDR3: CASSLTTGLPYGYTF
J: TRBJ1-2; D: -; V: TRBV4-1; size: -; DNA: TGCGCCAGCAGCCAAGTGGTGAAGGGTTTGAGGGTTAACTATGGCTACACCTTC; CDR3: CASSQVVKGLRVNYGYTF
J: TRBJ1-1; D: -; V: TRBV11-3; size: -; DNA: TGTGCCAGCAGTCGTGGAACCCAAAATGAAGCTTTCTTT; CDR3: CASSRGTQNEAFF
J: TRBJ1-4; D: -; V: TRBV28; size: -; DNA: TGTGCCAGCAGTTTTGTCAGGACTTATAATGAAAAACTGTTTTTT; CDR3: CASSFVRTYNEKLFF
J: TRBJ1-1; D: TRBD1; V: TRBV20-1; size: -; DNA: TGCAGTGCTCGACAGGGTACTGAAGCTTTCTTT; CDR3: CSARQGTEAFF
J: TRBJ1-5; D: -; V: TRBV4-1; size: -; DNA: TGCGCCAGCAGCCAAGAAGGCACTTATAGCAATCAGCCCCAGCATTTT; CDR3: CASSQEGTYSNQPQHF
J: TRBJ2-5; D: TRBD1; V: TRBV25-1; size: -; DNA: TGTGCCAGCGGCCCGCCGGGACAGGGGAAGGAGACCCAGTACTTC; CDR3: CASGPPGQGKETQYF
J: TRBJ1-1; D: TRBD1; V: TRBV28; size: -; DNA: TGTGCCAGCAGTTTATTTGGGACAGGGGTAACTGAAGCTTTCTTT; CDR3: CASSLFGTGVTEAFF
J: TRBJ2-2; D: -; V: TRBV6-6; size: -; DNA: TGTGCCAGCAGTTATAGTCGGGTGAACACCGGGGAGCTGTTTTTT; CDR3: CASSYSRVNTGELFF
J: TRBJ1-2; D: -; V: TRBV19; size: -; DNA: TGTGCCAGTGGACGGCTAGGCTATGGCTACACCTTC; CDR3: CASGRLGYGYTF
J: TRBJ2-7; D: -; V: TRBV11-2; size: -; DNA: TGTGCCAGCAGCGCGGGAATCTCCTACGAGCAGTACTTC; CDR3: CASSAGISYEQYF
J: TRBJ2-7; D: TRBD2; V: TRBV28; size: -; DNA: TGTGCCAGCAGATCTAGCGGGAGGACCGACGAGCAGTACTTC; CDR3: CASRSSGRTDEQYF
J: TRBJ2-7; D: -; V: TRBV5-4; size: -; DNA: TGTGCCAGCAGCTTTCGCGCGGAGTCCTCCTACGAGCAGTACTTC; CDR3: CASSFRAESSYEQYF
J: TRBJ2-4; D: -; V: TRBV4-2; size: -; DNA: TGTGCCAGTAAATCGTCGAGAGGGCCCAAAAACATTCAGTACTTC; CDR3: CASKSSRGPKNIQYF
J: TRBJ2-7; D: -; V: TRBV15; size: -; DNA: TGTGCCACCAGCACCTCCCCTGTGATGCACGAGCAGTACTTC; CDR3: CATSTSPVMHEQYF
J: TRBJ2-7; D: -; V: TRBV5-5; size: -; DNA: TGTGCCAGCAGCCCCGCCCGTTTCTACGAGCAGTACTTC; CDR3: CASSPARFYEQYF
J: TRBJ2-7; D: -; V: TRBV29-1; size: -; DNA: TGCAGCGCTAGGGGCTCCTACGAGCAGTACTTC; CDR3: CSARGSYEQYF
J: TRBJ2-5; D: -; V: TRBV7-2; size: -; DNA: TGTGCCAGCAGCTTACTCCGGGGGCAAGAGACCCAGTACTTC; CDR3: CASSLLRGQETQYF
J: TRBJ2-5; D: TRBD1; V: TRBV19; size: few; DNA: TGTGCCAGCAGGGGGGAGACCCAGTACTTC; CDR3: CASRGETQYF
J: TRBJ1-2; D: -; V: TRBV27; size: -; DNA: TGTGCCAGCAGTCTCAATCCCGTATACTATGGCTACACCTTC; CDR3: CASSLNPVYYGYTF
J: TRBJ1-1; D: -; V: TRBV11-3; size: -; DNA: TGTGCCAGCAGCGCCTTTTTTATGAACACTGAAGCTTTCTTT; CDR3: CASSAFFMNTEAFF
J: TRBJ2-3; D: TRBD2; V: TRBV5-6; size: -; DNA: TGTGCCAGCAGCTTGCTTAGCGGGCTAACAGATACGCAGTATTTT; CDR3: CASSLLSGLTDTQYF
J: TRBJ2-1; D: TRBD2; V: TRBV6-5; size: -; DNA: TGTGCCAGCAGTTCCGGACTAGCGAGGAATGAGCAGTTCTTC; CDR3: CASSSGLARNEQFF
J: TRBJ2-5; D: -; V: TRBV12-5; size: once; DNA: TGTGCTAGTGGTGTGGGACCAGGGGCCGGGGGGAAGACCCAGTACTTC; CDR3: CASGVGPGAGGKTQYF
J: TRBJ2-7; D: -; V: TRBV11-1; size: -; DNA: TGTGCCAGCAGCTTATCTCGGGGCGGCCACTACGAGCAGTACTTC; CDR3: CASSLSRGGHYEQYF
J: TRBJ1-4; D: -; V: TRBV6-1; size: -; DNA: TGTGCCAGCGTTACGGGGGAGAGTGAAAAACTGTTTTTT; CDR3: CASVTGESEKLFF
J: TRBJ2-5; D: -; V: TRBV2; size: -; DNA: TGTGCCAGCAGCTCCGGGGAAGAGACCCAGTACTTC; CDR3: CASSSGEETQYF
J: TRBJ1-3; D: -; V: TRBV11-2; size: -; DNA: TGTGCCAGCAGCTTAGGGCTCTCTGGAAACACCATATATTTT; CDR3: CASSLGLSGNTIYF
J: TRBJ1-2; D: -; V: TRBV19; size: -; DNA: TGTGCCAGTAGTATTCAGGGTATCTATGGCTACACCTTC; CDR3: CASSIQGIYGYTF
J: TRBJ1-4; D: TRBD1; V: TRBV2; size: -; DNA: TGTGCCAGCAGCTTTACAGGGGGCGTTAATGAAAAACTGTTTTTT; CDR3: CASSFTGGVNEKLFF
J: TRBJ1-2; D: -; V: TRBV7-9; size: -; DNA: TGTGCCAGCAGCTTAGGGGCAGTCTATGGCTACACCTTC; CDR3: CASSLGAVYGYTF
J: TRBJ1-1; D: -; V: TRBV6-6; size: -; DNA: TGTGCCAGCAGTTGGGGGGACACATCGGCTGAAGCTTTCTTT; CDR3: CASSWGDTSAEAFF
J: TRBJ2-3; D: TRBD2; V: TRBV7-3; size: once; DNA: TGTGCCAGCAGCTTAGGGTGGCGGGAGGGCCCCGCAGATACGCAGTATTTT; CDR3: CASSLGWREGPADTQYF
J: TRBJ1-1; D: -; V: TRBV11-2; size: once; DNA: TGTGCCAGCAGCCTGACGGCCTTGAAGGCGAACACTGAAGCTTTCTTT; CDR3: CASSLTALKANTEAFF